These T cell receptor beta chains were read from a single sample in a study of T cell responses to AZD1222 COVID-19 vaccine. Using immunoSEQ multiplex PCR, the repertoire was profiled, and TCRdb retains in-frame clones only, with some absent. This repertoire shows about 84,000 clones, 87% found once; its top ten account for less than 1.6%. This specimen was peripheral blood, taken on day 0 of AZD1222 vaccination. The receptors were sampled from an adult in good health. Each CDR3 is given with its conserved first and last residue. A D gene is named only where the DNA matches it firmly. Size is omitted from some rows. Given values are once, few, many or a class for expanded clones.

clone size: NA
D gene: NA
V gene: TRBV7-9
J gene: TRBJ2-6
CDR3 DNA: TGTGCCAGCAGCCCGTGGAATGCGGGGACCTCTGGGGCCAACGTCCTGACTTTC
CDR3 protein: CASSPWNAGTSGANVLTF

clone size: NA
D gene: TRBD1
V gene: TRBV7-8
J gene: TRBJ1-2
CDR3 DNA: TGTGCCAGCAGCTCACCGGGACAGGGCAATTCGGGCTATGGCTACACCTTC
CDR3 protein: CASSSPGQGNSGYGYTF

clone size: NA
D gene: NA
V gene: TRBV11-2
J gene: TRBJ2-7
CDR3 DNA: TGTGCCAGCAGCTTAGGACAGAACCACGAGCAGTACTTC
CDR3 protein: CASSLGQNHEQYF

clone size: NA
D gene: NA
V gene: TRBV14
J gene: TRBJ2-3
CDR3 DNA: TGTGCCAGCAGCCGGGACCCGCGGACGCAGTATTTT
CDR3 protein: CASSRDPRTQYF

clone size: NA
D gene: TRBD1
V gene: TRBV5-1
J gene: TRBJ2-3
CDR3 DNA: TGCGCCAGCAGCCCCGGACAGGGAACAGATACGCAGTATTTT
CDR3 protein: CASSPGQGTDTQYF

clone size: NA
D gene: NA
V gene: TRBV24-1
J gene: TRBJ1-5
CDR3 DNA: TGTGCCACCAGTGGGGACGGGAATCAGCCCCAGCATTTT
CDR3 protein: CATSGDGNQPQHF

clone size: once
D gene: NA
V gene: TRBV6-5
J gene: TRBJ1-2
CDR3 DNA: TGTGCCAGCAGCCTGGGAGTCGTCGCAGGATATGGCTACACCTTC
CDR3 protein: CASSLGVVAGYGYTF

clone size: NA
D gene: NA
V gene: TRBV2
J gene: TRBJ2-2
CDR3 DNA: TGTGCCAGCAGTGAACGGTTGGTCACCGGGGAGCTGTTTTTT
CDR3 protein: CASSERLVTGELFF

clone size: NA
D gene: NA
V gene: TRBV19
J gene: TRBJ1-1
CDR3 DNA: TGTGCCAGTAGTATAAGGGCGAACACTGAAGCTTTCTTT
CDR3 protein: CASSIRANTEAFF

clone size: NA
D gene: TRBD2
V gene: TRBV7-2
J gene: TRBJ2-7
CDR3 DNA: TGTGCCAGCAGCCCCTCGTCTCTAGCGGGGTACGAGCAGTACTTC
CDR3 protein: CASSPSSLAGYEQYF

clone size: NA
D gene: NA
V gene: TRBV19
J gene: TRBJ1-2
CDR3 DNA: TGTGCCAGTAGTCCACAGTCCAACTATGGCTACACCTTC
CDR3 protein: CASSPQSNYGYTF

clone size: NA
D gene: TRBD1
V gene: TRBV19
J gene: TRBJ2-5
CDR3 DNA: TGTGCCAGTAATAACCCGGGACAGGGTGCCGAGACCCAGTACTTC
CDR3 protein: CASNNPGQGAETQYF

clone size: NA
D gene: NA
V gene: TRBV27
J gene: TRBJ2-4
CDR3 DNA: TGTGCCAGCAGTTTAAACCCAGCCAAAAACATTCAGTACTTC
CDR3 protein: CASSLNPAKNIQYF

clone size: NA
D gene: TRBD1
V gene: TRBV3-1/TRBV3-2
J gene: TRBJ1-2
CDR3 DNA: TGTGCCAGCAGCCAAGATCGGTCGCCAGGGGGTCTCTATGGCTACACCTTC
CDR3 protein: CASSQDRSPGGLYGYTF

clone size: NA
D gene: NA
V gene: TRBV6-2/TRBV6-3
J gene: TRBJ1-2
CDR3 DNA: TGTGCCAGCAGTGCGAACTATGGCTACACCTTC
CDR3 protein: CASSANYGYTF

clone size: NA
D gene: TRBD1
V gene: TRBV7-2
J gene: TRBJ1-1
CDR3 DNA: TGTGCCAGCAGCTCACGACAGGGCTTGACTGAAGCTTTCTTT
CDR3 protein: CASSSRQGLTEAFF

clone size: NA
D gene: NA
V gene: TRBV9
J gene: TRBJ1-1
CDR3 DNA: TGTGCCAGCAGCGCCCACTTGGGAGGGAACACTGAAGCTTTCTTT
CDR3 protein: CASSAHLGGNTEAFF

clone size: NA
D gene: NA
V gene: TRBV10-3
J gene: TRBJ1-2
CDR3 DNA: TGTGCCATCAGTCCACAGGGTGGTGGCTACACCTTC
CDR3 protein: CAISPQGGGYTF

clone size: once
D gene: TRBD1
V gene: TRBV27
J gene: TRBJ1-1
CDR3 DNA: TGTGCCAGCAGGCTACAGGGGGCTAGGAACACTGAAGCTTTCTTT
CDR3 protein: CASRLQGARNTEAFF

clone size: few
D gene: TRBD1
V gene: TRBV27
J gene: TRBJ1-6
CDR3 DNA: TGTGCCAGCAGTTTATTGGCAGGGGGAGAGTCACCCCTCCACTTT
CDR3 protein: CASSLLAGGESPLHF

clone size: NA
D gene: TRBD1
V gene: TRBV4-1
J gene: TRBJ2-7
CDR3 DNA: TGCGCCAGCAGCCCAATATGGACAGGATACGAGCAGTACTTC
CDR3 protein: CASSPIWTGYEQYF

clone size: NA
D gene: NA
V gene: TRBV30
J gene: TRBJ1-5
CDR3 DNA: TGTGCCTGGGGAGCAGGTGAGGGGCTCAATCAGCCCCAGCATTTT
CDR3 protein: CAWGAGEGLNQPQHF

clone size: NA
D gene: NA
V gene: TRBV12-3/TRBV12-4
J gene: TRBJ2-6
CDR3 DNA: TGTGCCAGCACCGTAAATGGGGCCAACGTCCTGACTTTC
CDR3 protein: CASTVNGANVLTF

clone size: NA
D gene: NA
V gene: TRBV6-5
J gene: TRBJ1-1
CDR3 DNA: TGTGCCAGCAGTTACCTAGAGGCTACTGAAGCTTTCTTT
CDR3 protein: CASSYLEATEAFF

clone size: NA
D gene: NA
V gene: TRBV11-2
J gene: TRBJ2-7
CDR3 DNA: TGTGCCAGCAGCTTAGTAAGGGGGGCCTACGAGCAGTACTTC
CDR3 protein: CASSLVRGAYEQYF

clone size: few
D gene: NA
V gene: TRBV5-1
J gene: TRBJ1-2
CDR3 DNA: TGCGCCAGCAGCGCGGACGACAGCCAAGGCTACACCTTC
CDR3 protein: CASSADDSQGYTF

clone size: NA
D gene: TRBD2
V gene: TRBV9
J gene: TRBJ2-6
CDR3 DNA: TGTGCCAGCAGCGTAGGACTAGCGGGTACTGGGGCCAACGTCCTGACTTTC
CDR3 protein: CASSVGLAGTGANVLTF

clone size: NA
D gene: NA
V gene: TRBV11-2
J gene: TRBJ1-1
CDR3 DNA: TGTGCCAGCAGCTTATCAGGCAGCACTGAAGCTTTCTTT
CDR3 protein: CASSLSGSTEAFF

clone size: NA
D gene: NA
V gene: TRBV29-1
J gene: TRBJ1-2
CDR3 DNA: TGCAGCGTAGCCGGGACGGGAAACTATGGCTACACCTTC
CDR3 protein: CSVAGTGNYGYTF

clone size: few
D gene: NA
V gene: TRBV7-2
J gene: TRBJ1-1
CDR3 DNA: TGTGCCAGCAGCCCCCAGGGAGGGAACACTGAAGCTTTCTTT
CDR3 protein: CASSPQGGNTEAFF

clone size: NA
D gene: NA
V gene: TRBV19
J gene: TRBJ1-2
CDR3 DNA: TGTGCCAGTAGTACCAACAGGGTAAGGGGCTACACCTTC
CDR3 protein: CASSTNRVRGYTF

clone size: once
D gene: NA
V gene: TRBV18
J gene: TRBJ2-1
CDR3 DNA: TGTGCCAGCTCCCAAGGGGGGGGCTCCTACAATGAGCAGTTCTTC
CDR3 protein: CASSQGGGSYNEQFF

clone size: NA
D gene: TRBD1
V gene: TRBV6-6
J gene: TRBJ1-1
CDR3 DNA: TGTGCCAGCAGGAACAGGGGATGGACTGAAGCTTTCTTT
CDR3 protein: CASRNRGWTEAFF

clone size: NA
D gene: TRBD1
V gene: TRBV3-1/TRBV3-2
J gene: TRBJ1-3
CDR3 DNA: TGTGCCAGCAGCCAAGGGACAGGTAGCACCATATATTTT
CDR3 protein: CASSQGTGSTIYF

clone size: NA
D gene: NA
V gene: TRBV2
J gene: TRBJ1-1
CDR3 DNA: TGTGCCAGCAAGAGAGAGGTAGAGATGGGAGCTTTCTTT
CDR3 protein: CASKREVEMGAFF

clone size: NA
D gene: TRBD1
V gene: TRBV6-5
J gene: TRBJ1-4
CDR3 DNA: TGTGCCAGCAGCACCGGGACAGGGGTCGGGGAAAAACTGTTTTTT
CDR3 protein: CASSTGTGVGEKLFF

clone size: once
D gene: NA
V gene: TRBV6-2/TRBV6-3
J gene: TRBJ1-1
CDR3 DNA: TGTGCCAGCAGTTACGGCACGAACACTGAAGCTTTCTTT
CDR3 protein: CASSYGTNTEAFF

clone size: NA
D gene: TRBD2
V gene: TRBV5-1
J gene: TRBJ2-1
CDR3 DNA: TGCGCCAGCAGCTCGACTAGCCGATCGCGTAATACCTACAATGAGCAGTTCTTC
CDR3 protein: CASSSTSRSRNTYNEQFF

clone size: NA
D gene: TRBD1
V gene: TRBV7-9
J gene: TRBJ1-4
CDR3 DNA: TGTGCCAGCAGCTCCTTCGGACAGGGCCTAACTAATGAAAAACTGTTTTTT
CDR3 protein: CASSSFGQGLTNEKLFF

clone size: once
D gene: NA
V gene: TRBV3-1/TRBV3-2
J gene: TRBJ2-3
CDR3 DNA: TGTGCCAGCAGCCAAGGGAATGCAGGGACAGATACGCAGTATTTT
CDR3 protein: CASSQGNAGTDTQYF